The T cell receptor beta chain under discussion was sequenced for a study of blood T cell repertoires in COVID-19. CDR1 SGHAT and CDR2 FQNNGV come from the germline V gene. V was pared by 5 bases and J by 3 bases, with 7 bases of the junction left unmatched. The CDR3 runs to 16 residues. The data were produced by immunoSEQ multiplex PCR, yet TCRdb's version contains in-frame clones alone and is incomplete. The sample shows about 210,000 clones, roughly four fifths of them seen only once. The rearrangement links TRBV11-2 to TRBJ1-5; 10 nucleotides match TRBD1. The TCR was taken from a woman aged 35 to 49 with acute or convalescent COVID-19. The sequencing input was peripheral blood. The CDR3 protein is CASSGRTGGDNQPQHF. Written as DNA, the CDR3 is TGTGCCAGCAGCGGACGGACAGGGGGGGACAATCAGCCCCAGCATTTT.